This is a list of T cell receptor beta chains from one sample in a study of T-cell reconstitution after alpha-beta-depleted transplantation in children. MiXCR, run by TCRdb on the PCR reads, gives a single entry per CDR3 protein. The repertoire holds 400,000 to 550,000 distinct CDR3 sequences, with roughly a tenth as singletons. The specimen was PBMCs, collected before TCRalphabeta/CD19-depleted stem cell transplant. Receptors originate from a child aged 2-15 years with inherited bone marrow failure, due to receive a stem cell transplant. Both conserved end residues are part of each CDR3. A D gene is named only where the DNA matches it firmly. A clone size is listed for some rows: how often the clone was seen (once, few, many), or a class if it is expanded.

V: TRBV10-3; D: TRBD1; size: many; J: TRBJ2-7; CDR3: CAISESYGTGIYEQYF; DNA: TGTGCCATCAGTGAGTCATACGGGACAGGTATCTACGAGCAGTACTTC
V: TRBV19; D: .; size: many; J: TRBJ2-5; CDR3: CASSEEGRLVQETQYF; DNA: TGTGCCAGTAGTGAAGAGGGTCGACTTGTCCAAGAGACCCAGTACTTC
V: TRBV12-3/TRBV12-4; D: TRBD1; size: many; J: TRBJ1-3; CDR3: CASSFGTVSGNTIYF; DNA: TGTGCCAGCAGTTTCGGGACAGTCTCTGGAAACACCATATATTTT
V: TRBV21-1; D: .; size: many; J: TRBJ2-7; CDR3: CATLVGGLDSFYEQYF; DNA: TGTGCCACCCTCGTTGGGGGATTGGACAGCTTCTACGAGCAGTACTTC
V: TRBV5-1; D: TRBD2; size: many; J: TRBJ2-1; CDR3: CASSYRSSGPIDEQFF; DNA: TGCGCCAGCAGCTACCGCAGTAGCGGGCCTATCGATGAGCAGTTCTTC
V: TRBV18; D: TRBD1; size: .; J: TRBJ1-6; CDR3: CASSPPGQGVRDSPLHF; DNA: TGTGCCAGCTCACCACCGGGACAGGGTGTTAGGGATTCACCCCTCCACTTT
V: TRBV18; D: .; size: many; J: TRBJ1-4; CDR3: CASSPGEATNEKLFF; DNA: TGTGCCAGCTCACCGGGGGAGGCAACTAATGAAAAACTGTTTTTT
V: TRBV6-5; D: TRBD1; size: few; J: TRBJ2-3; CDR3: CASSYDPHRGTDTQYF; DNA: TGTGCCAGCAGTTACGATCCCCACAGGGGAACAGATACGCAGTATTTT
V: TRBV12-3/TRBV12-4; D: TRBD2; size: many; J: TRBJ2-7; CDR3: CASTRTSGTTISYEQYF; DNA: TGTGCCAGCACCCGGACTAGCGGGACGACTATCTCCTACGAGCAGTACTTC
V: TRBV4-1; D: .; size: .; J: TRBJ2-7; CDR3: CASSQDASGYEQYF; DNA: TGCGCCAGCAGCCAAGACGCGAGCGGATACGAGCAGTACTTC
V: TRBV4-2; D: TRBD2; size: few; J: TRBJ2-7; CDR3: CASSQDRGRAREQYF; DNA: TGTGCCAGCAGCCAAGATCGCGGGAGGGCTCGTGAGCAGTACTTC
V: TRBV14; D: TRBD2; size: few; J: TRBJ2-1; CDR3: CASSQALGAGVSNEQFF; DNA: TGTGCCAGCAGCCAAGCACTAGGAGCGGGAGTAAGTAATGAGCAGTTCTTC
V: TRBV29-1; D: .; size: many; J: TRBJ2-2; CDR3: CSVWVAEGELFF; DNA: TGCAGCGTATGGGTGGCGGAAGGGGAGCTGTTTTTT
V: TRBV6-5; D: .; size: many; J: TRBJ1-4; CDR3: CASSYSTGVEKLFF; DNA: TGTGCCAGCAGTTACTCTACAGGCGTTGAAAAACTGTTTTTT
V: TRBV12-3/TRBV12-4; D: .; size: few; J: TRBJ2-7; CDR3: CASRLRGGPYEQYF; DNA: TGTGCCAGCAGACTGAGGGGGGGACCCTACGAGCAGTACTTC
V: TRBV7-2; D: TRBD1; size: many; J: TRBJ1-1; CDR3: CASSLASGGSTEAFF; DNA: TGTGCCAGCAGCTTAGCTTCAGGGGGAAGCACTGAAGCTTTCTTT
V: TRBV5-1; D: .; size: many; J: TRBJ1-2; CDR3: CASSVLGIYGYTF; DNA: TGCGCCAGCAGCGTGTTAGGCATCTATGGCTACACCTTC
V: TRBV29-1; D: .; size: many; J: TRBJ1-2; CDR3: CSVETGLGYTF; DNA: TGCAGCGTTGAAACAGGGTTAGGCTACACCTTC
V: TRBV18; D: .; size: many; J: TRBJ2-1; CDR3: CASSPGKSSYNEQFF; DNA: TGTGCCAGCTCACCGGGCAAGAGCTCCTACAATGAGCAGTTCTTC
V: TRBV12-3/TRBV12-4; D: TRBD1; size: many; J: TRBJ2-5; CDR3: CASSLGTGETQYF; DNA: TGTGCCAGCAGTCTTGGGACAGGGGAGACCCAGTACTTC
V: TRBV11-2; D: .; size: few; J: TRBJ2-7; CDR3: CASSPKTRGEQYF; DNA: TGTGCCAGCAGCCCGAAAACTAGGGGCGAGCAGTACTTC
V: TRBV4-3; D: .; size: many; J: TRBJ2-1; CDR3: CASSQEAAALYYNEQFF; DNA: TGCGCCAGCAGCCAAGAGGCAGCGGCACTTTACTACAATGAGCAGTTCTTC
V: TRBV20-1; D: .; size: many; J: TRBJ2-2; CDR3: CSVRGRAGELFF; DNA: TGCAGTGTCAGGGGGAGGGCCGGGGAGCTGTTTTTT
V: TRBV28; D: .; size: .; J: TRBJ2-1; CDR3: CASSFGGGDYNEQFF; DNA: TGTGCCAGCAGTTTCGGCGGCGGGGACTACAATGAGCAGTTCTTC
V: TRBV24-1; D: .; size: many; J: TRBJ2-2; CDR3: CATSEPERPGELFF; DNA: TGTGCCACCAGTGAACCGGAAAGACCCGGGGAGCTGTTTTTT
V: TRBV6-5; D: TRBD1; size: .; J: TRBJ2-2; CDR3: CASSYAGQGTSGELFF; DNA: TGTGCCAGCAGTTACGCCGGACAGGGAACATCCGGGGAGCTGTTTTTT
V: TRBV7-2; D: TRBD2; size: once; J: TRBJ2-1; CDR3: CASSSRLAMGLSNEQFF; DNA: TGTGCCAGCAGCTCCCGACTAGCGATGGGCTTATCCAATGAGCAGTTCTTC
V: TRBV20-1; D: .; size: few; J: TRBJ2-7; CDR3: CSAYYGTHHEQYF; DNA: TGCAGTGCTTATTACGGGACCCACCACGAGCAGTACTTC
V: TRBV6-2/TRBV6-3; D: .; size: many; J: TRBJ2-1; CDR3: CASSYIGRGLSYNEQFF; DNA: TGTGCCAGCAGTTATATCGGGCGAGGATTGTCCTACAATGAGCAGTTCTTC